These 19 T cell receptor beta chains were all obtained from the same sample, sequenced in a study of blood T cells in healthy people across ages. A second PCR of about 6 to 11 cycles used a sample-barcoded 5' primer and a J-beta primer mix. TCRdb re-called the 5' RACE reads with MiXCR, one entry per CDR3 protein. This sample carries 800,000 to 950,000 distinct CDR3 sequences, around 29% of them seen once, and the ten largest clones take 9.5% to 13%. This same sample was also part of a study on T cells of mothers and their children.

Specimen: blood. The receptors were gathered from a woman in her 40s in good health.

This clonotype was detected ten times or more. A much larger clone lies a single base off, so this may be a read error. V gene TRBV7-2 combines with J gene TRBJ2-7, with D unresolved. V was trimmed by 3 bases and J by 0 bases, leaving 3 bases between them. The germline V gene encodes CDR1 SGHTA and CDR2 FQGNSA. CDR3 length equals 12 residues. The CDR3 DNA follows: TGTGCCAGCAGCTTTATCTCCTACGAGCAGTACTTC. It codes for CASSFISYEQYF.

This clonotype was seen a handful of times. The chain recombines TRBV7-2 with TRBJ2-5, with 7 nucleotides matching TRBD2. The V and J ends lost 2 bases and 11 bases, in that order; junction bases with no gene match: 8. The CDR3 consists of 13 residues. CDR1 is SGHTA and CDR2 is FQGNSA in the germline V gene. CDR3 DNA: TGTGCCAGCAGCTTACTAGCGGAGTACGGGCAGTACTTC. Translating it yields CASSLLAEYGQYF.

This clonotype was seen more than once but under ten times. The V and J genes are TRBV6-2 or TRBV6-3 and TRBJ2-7; D is uncertain. CDR3 length: 15 residues. V lost 5 bases and J 0 bases, leaving 14 bases between the germline ends. Germline V gene sequence: CDR1 MNHEY, CDR2 SVGEGT. CDR3 loop: CASSHPTVSSYEQYF. The CDR3 DNA sequence: TGTGCCAGCAGTCATCCGACGGTTAGCTCCTACGAGCAGTACTTC.

This clonotype was seen a few times. The J gene is TRBJ2-1, the V gene TRBV4-3; D is tentatively TRBD1 or TRBD2 (6 bases each). This CDR3 has 16 amino acids. Trimming shortened V by 0 bases and J by 1 base, and 10 bases separated the two germline ends. Germline lookup yields CDR1 LGHNA and CDR2 YSLEER. CDR3 in amino acids: CASSQEGGRSYNEQFF. The CDR3, as DNA: TGCGCCAGCAGCCAAGAAGGGGGGAGGTCCTACAATGAGCAGTTCTTC.

The chain has TRBV28 and TRBJ1-5; D call uncertain. Germline V gene lookup returns CDR1 MDHEN and CDR2 SYDVKM. V dropped 2 bases and J dropped 2 bases, with 7 bases sitting between them. The CDR3 is 14 residues long. As DNA, the CDR3 is TGTGCCAGCAGTTTAAATGTTCGCAATCAGCCCCAGCATTTT. This sequence encodes CASSLNVRNQPQHF.

This chain connects TRBV5-1 to TRBJ2-5; D gene uncertain. The V end lost 4 bases, the J end lost 4 bases, and 8 bases lay between the germline ends. Germline loops: CDR1 SGHRS, CDR2 YFSETQ. The CDR3 is 12 residues long. CDR3 sequence: CASSRPLETQYF. The CDR3 coding sequence is TGCGCCAGCAGCCGCCCTCTAGAGACCCAGTACTTC.

With regard to this clonotype: A much larger clone sits a single nucleotide away, making a read error possible. The chain uses TRBV5-1 and TRBJ2-1, with no clear D. Per the germline V gene, CDR1 is SGHRS and CDR2 is YFSETQ. The CDR3 length is 14 residues. The CDR3 region has the DNA TGCGCCGGCAGCTTGGATGCAGCGTCCAATGAGCAGTTCTTC. Translated, it gives CAGSLDAASNEQFF. Using reference TRBV5-1 and TRBJ2-1 for the parts outside the CDR3, the full variable domain is KAGVTQTPRYLIKTRGQQVTLSCSPISGHRSVSWYQQTPGQGLQFLFEYFSETQRNKGNFPGRFSGRQFSNSRSEMNVSTLELGDSALYLCAGSLDAASNEQFFGPGTRLTVL.

Comments on this clonotype: One end of the junction does not line up with germline, which may come from a read error. The chain links TRBV28 to TRBJ2-3; D is perhaps TRBD2 (5 bases). The V gene's germline CDR1 is MDHEN and CDR2 SYDVKM. This CDR3 has 15 residues. The CDR3, as DNA: TGTGCCGGCAGTCCCGGACTGGCTAGCACAGATACGCAGTATTTT. Protein product: CAGSPGLASTDTQYF.

As to this clonotype: With a much larger clone just one base away, this may be a read error. The CDR3 region has the DNA TGTGCCAGCAGTGAACCCGGGACAGCCTCCTACGAGCGGTACTTC. This translates into CASSEPGTASYERYF. The V gene is TRBV6-1, the J gene TRBJ2-7, with TRBD1 identical over 7 bases. CDR1 MNHNS and CDR2 SASEGT come from the germline V gene. The CDR3 is made up of 15 amino acids.

This clonotype occurred a few times. The chain couples TRBV6-5 to TRBJ2-1; 11 bases map to TRBD1. The germline CDR1 and CDR2 sequences are MNHEY and SVGAGI. This CDR3 region has 14 residues. V was clipped by 6 bases and J by 10 bases; unmatched bases: 8. CDR3 nucleotides: TGTGCCAGCAGCCCCGCGGACAGGGGGCTCGAGCAGTTCTTC. It specifies CASSPADRGLEQFF.

This chain uses TRBV2 with TRBJ1-1; D remains ambiguous. V was pared by 7 bases and J by 6 bases, with 15 bases between. The CDR3 is made up of 13 amino acids. Germline V gene lookup returns CDR1 SNHLY and CDR2 FYNNEI. The CDR3: CASTKVQEAEAFF. DNA for the CDR3: TGTGCCAGCACCAAGGTACAAGAGGCTGAAGCTTTCTTT.

This clonotype was counted at least ten times. V gene TRBV9 combines with J gene TRBJ2-1; 10 bases fit TRBD1. Germline loops: CDR1 SGDLS, CDR2 YYNGEE. This CDR3 has 16 residues. Trimming took 0 bases from V and 6 from J; bases not matched to a gene: 6. CDR3 loop: CASSVAGTGASNEQFF. CDR3 sequence (DNA): TGTGCCAGCAGCGTAGCTGGGACAGGGGCCTCCAATGAGCAGTTCTTC.

This clonotype was counted only a few times. A much larger clone differs from this one at a single base, so this may be a read error. V is TRBV20-1 and J is TRBJ2-7, with D tentatively TRBD2 (6 bases). This CDR3 contains 13 residues. Trimming took off 6 bases at V and 3 bases at J, with 15 bases between the two ends. Germline V gene lookup returns CDR1 DFQATT and CDR2 SNEGSKA (reference sequence). CDR3 in DNA: TGCAGTGCCAGGGAGGATACAGGCTACGAGCAGTACTTC. Translating gives CSAREDTGYEQYF.

This clonotype has a handful of counts. The chain combines TRBV20-1 with TRBJ1-2; the D gene is possibly TRBD1 (6 bases). This CDR3 has 15 residues. CDR1 and CDR2 from the germline V gene are DFQATT and SNEGSKA (reference sequence). V was trimmed by 3 bases and J by 0 bases, leaving 14 bases between them. The CDR3 sequence: CSASRDIRANYGYTF. The CDR3, as DNA: TGCAGTGCTAGCCGGGACATCAGAGCTAACTATGGCTACACCTTC.

In this sample, this clonotype turned up a few times. The V call is TRBV28, the J call TRBJ2-7, with D possibly matching TRBD1 (6 bases). The CDR3 runs 15 residues. CDR1 and CDR2 from the germline V gene are MDHEN and SYDVKM. V was trimmed by 6 bases and J by 0 bases, leaving 15 bases between them. CDR3 DNA sequence: TGTGCCAGCAGATCCGCAGGGACAAGCTCCTACGAGCAGTACTTC. Its translation: CASRSAGTSSYEQYF.

As concerns this clonotype: One end of the junction varies from germline; a read error may be responsible. The V gene is TRBV7-7, the J gene TRBJ2-7, with 11 nucleotides matching TRBD2. This CDR3 has 13 amino acids. Looked up from germline, CDR1 is SSHAT and CDR2 is FNYEAQ (reference sequence). CDR3 DNA: TGTGCTAGCAGCTTGGGGACTAGCGGCGAGCAGTACTTC. Its protein product is CASSLGTSGEQYF.

This clonotype was detected many times. V gene TRBV20-1 combines with J gene TRBJ2-4, with D uncertain. Germline CDR1 DFQATT, CDR2 SNEGSKA (reference sequence). The ends were cut back, 4 bases at V and 0 bases at J, with 7 bases in the middle. This CDR3 is built from 13 residues. CDR3 region: CSATYLAKNIQYF. The CDR3 DNA follows: TGCAGTGCTACATATCTAGCCAAAAACATTCAGTACTTC.

Many counts were recorded for this clonotype. The CDR3: CASSFGRESYEQYF. CDR3 in DNA: TGTGCCAGCAGCTTCGGCAGGGAATCCTACGAGCAGTACTTC. This sequence joins TRBV7-2 and TRBJ2-7, with a tentative D call TRBD1 (5 bases). Germline CDR1 SGHTA, CDR2 FQGNSA. Trimming left V 3 bases short and J 1 base short, with 10 bases between. The CDR3 has 14 residues.

This clonotype was seen a handful of times. The rearrangement joins TRBV4-3 to TRBJ2-5; possibly TRBD1 for D (6 bases). The CDR3 is 17 residues long. Trimming pared 0 bases from V and 2 bases from J, leaving 16 bases between. CDR1 LGHNA and CDR2 YSLEER come from the germline V gene. Here the CDR3 DNA reads TGCGCCAGCAGCCAAGATCTAGGAAGGGGGTGGCAAGAGACCCAGTACTTC. Encoded protein: CASSQDLGRGWQETQYF.